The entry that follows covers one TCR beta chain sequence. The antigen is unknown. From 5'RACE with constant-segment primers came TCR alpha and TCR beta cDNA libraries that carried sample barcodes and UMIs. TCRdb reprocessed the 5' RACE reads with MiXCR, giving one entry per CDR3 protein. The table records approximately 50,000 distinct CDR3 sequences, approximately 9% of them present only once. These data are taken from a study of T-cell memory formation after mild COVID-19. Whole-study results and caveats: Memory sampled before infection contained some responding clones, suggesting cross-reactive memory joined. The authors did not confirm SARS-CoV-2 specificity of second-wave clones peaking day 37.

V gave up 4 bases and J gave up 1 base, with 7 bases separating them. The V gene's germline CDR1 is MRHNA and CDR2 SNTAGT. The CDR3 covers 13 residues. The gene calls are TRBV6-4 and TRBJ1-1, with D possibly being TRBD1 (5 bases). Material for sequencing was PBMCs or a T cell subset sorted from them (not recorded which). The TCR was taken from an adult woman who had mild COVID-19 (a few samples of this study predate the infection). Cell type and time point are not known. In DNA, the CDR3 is TGTGCCAGCAGTGGGGACGGGAACACTGAAGCTTTCTTT. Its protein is CASSGDGNTEAFF.